The rows below give T cell receptor beta chains drawn from one sample of a study of blood T cell repertoires in COVID-19. Profiling relied on immunoSEQ multiplex PCR, and the TCRdb table lists in-frame clones only, not all of them. The sample holds over 80,000 clones, approximately 90% seen once. Specimen: peripheral blood. The receptors were gathered from a man in his 60s with acute or convalescent COVID-19. CDR3s include the opening cysteine and the closing phenylalanine or tryptophan. Each record gives: D gene, V gene, J gene, clone size, CDR3 protein, CDR3 DNA. A D gene is named only where the DNA matches it firmly. Rows may omit the clone size; those that give it use once, few, many or a size class.

d_gene: .
v_gene: TRBV18
j_gene: TRBJ2-7
abundance: .
CDR3aa: CASSEGYEQYF
CDR3nt: TGTGCCAGCTCAGAGGGCTACGAGCAGTACTTC

d_gene: TRBD2
v_gene: TRBV5-1
j_gene: TRBJ2-2
abundance: few
CDR3aa: CASSPGTSTNTGELFF
CDR3nt: TGCGCCAGCAGCCCTGGGACTAGCACGAACACCGGGGAGCTGTTTTTT

d_gene: .
v_gene: TRBV10-3
j_gene: TRBJ1-2
abundance: .
CDR3aa: CAISEYSNYGYTF
CDR3nt: TGTGCCATCAGTGAGTACAGCAACTATGGCTACACCTTC

d_gene: TRBD1
v_gene: TRBV9
j_gene: TRBJ2-1
abundance: .
CDR3aa: CASSRDRGYNEQFF
CDR3nt: TGTGCCAGCTCCCGGGACAGGGGCTACAATGAGCAGTTCTTC

d_gene: .
v_gene: TRBV11-2
j_gene: TRBJ1-3
abundance: once
CDR3aa: CASSAPLTGSGNTIYF
CDR3nt: TGTGCCAGCAGCGCACCCCTGACAGGATCTGGAAACACCATATATTTT

d_gene: .
v_gene: TRBV15
j_gene: TRBJ1-2
abundance: .
CDR3aa: CATDDSSYRGYTF
CDR3nt: TGTGCCACGGACGACAGCAGCTATAGAGGCTACACCTTC

d_gene: TRBD1
v_gene: TRBV7-3
j_gene: TRBJ2-1
abundance: .
CDR3aa: CASSLGDRLNEQFF
CDR3nt: TGTGCCAGCAGCTTAGGGGACAGGCTGAATGAGCAGTTCTTC

d_gene: TRBD1
v_gene: TRBV11-2
j_gene: TRBJ1-6
abundance: .
CDR3aa: CASSLGYRGADNSPLHF
CDR3nt: TGTGCCAGCAGCTTAGGGTACAGGGGTGCGGATAATTCACCCCTCCACTTT

d_gene: .
v_gene: TRBV19
j_gene: TRBJ2-2
abundance: .
CDR3aa: CASSIDEWGRTNTGELFF
CDR3nt: TGTGCCAGTAGTATAGATGAATGGGGCAGAACGAACACCGGGGAGCTGTTTTTT

d_gene: TRBD1
v_gene: TRBV29-1
j_gene: TRBJ1-4
abundance: .
CDR3aa: CSVVVGQGATNEKLFF
CDR3nt: TGCAGCGTTGTTGTAGGACAGGGGGCAACTAATGAAAAACTGTTTTTT

d_gene: TRBD2
v_gene: TRBV11-2
j_gene: TRBJ2-1
abundance: .
CDR3aa: CASSLDGLAGVVAYNEQFF
CDR3nt: TGTGCCAGCAGCTTAGATGGACTAGCGGGAGTCGTTGCCTACAATGAGCAGTTCTTC

d_gene: .
v_gene: TRBV27
j_gene: TRBJ2-5
abundance: .
CDR3aa: CASSPQETQYF
CDR3nt: TGTGCCAGCAGTCCTCAAGAGACCCAGTACTTC

d_gene: .
v_gene: TRBV29-1
j_gene: TRBJ1-1
abundance: .
CDR3aa: CSVLVENTEAFF
CDR3nt: TGCAGCGTTTTGGTAGAGAACACTGAAGCTTTCTTT

d_gene: TRBD1
v_gene: TRBV28
j_gene: TRBJ2-7
abundance: .
CDR3aa: CASSWTGGPYEQYF
CDR3nt: TGTGCCAGCAGCTGGACAGGGGGCCCTTACGAGCAGTACTTC

d_gene: TRBD1
v_gene: TRBV4-1
j_gene: TRBJ2-5
abundance: .
CDR3aa: CASSQRGGGQGAQYF
CDR3nt: TGCGCCAGCAGCCAAAGGGGTGGCGGCCAGGGGGCCCAGTACTTC

d_gene: TRBD2
v_gene: TRBV7-7
j_gene: TRBJ2-1
abundance: .
CDR3aa: CASSQEGPSGSSYNEQFF
CDR3nt: TGTGCTAGCAGCCAGGAAGGGCCTAGCGGGAGCTCCTACAATGAGCAGTTCTTC

d_gene: .
v_gene: TRBV5-1
j_gene: TRBJ2-5
abundance: .
CDR3aa: CASSLGANQETQYF
CDR3nt: TGCGCCAGCAGCTTGGGAGCGAACCAAGAGACCCAGTACTTC

d_gene: .
v_gene: TRBV7-2
j_gene: TRBJ2-7
abundance: .
CDR3aa: CASSLGSGAYEQYF
CDR3nt: TGTGCCAGCAGCTTAGGTAGCGGAGCCTACGAGCAGTACTTC

d_gene: TRBD2
v_gene: TRBV7-2
j_gene: TRBJ2-2
abundance: once
CDR3aa: CASSFITSGSNGELFF
CDR3nt: TGTGCCAGCAGCTTTATAACTAGCGGGAGTAACGGGGAGCTGTTTTTT

d_gene: TRBD2
v_gene: TRBV7-2
j_gene: TRBJ2-1
abundance: few
CDR3aa: CASSFGLAGVISYNEQFF
CDR3nt: TGTGCCAGCAGCTTCGGACTAGCGGGAGTCATCTCCTACAATGAGCAGTTCTTC

d_gene: .
v_gene: TRBV27
j_gene: TRBJ2-7
abundance: .
CDR3aa: CASSLRDNSYEQYF
CDR3nt: TGTGCCAGCAGTTTAAGGGACAACTCCTACGAGCAGTACTTC

d_gene: .
v_gene: TRBV28
j_gene: TRBJ2-3
abundance: .
CDR3aa: CASRETGNTDTQYF
CDR3nt: TGTGCCAGCAGGGAAACAGGAAACACAGATACGCAGTATTTT

d_gene: TRBD1
v_gene: TRBV6-5
j_gene: TRBJ2-5
abundance: .
CDR3aa: CASSFNRGGETQYF
CDR3nt: TGTGCCAGCAGTTTCAACAGGGGTGGAGAGACCCAGTACTTC

d_gene: .
v_gene: TRBV6-2/TRBV6-3
j_gene: TRBJ2-7
abundance: .
CDR3aa: CASSLFYEQYF
CDR3nt: TGTGCCAGCAGCTTATTCTACGAGCAGTACTTC

d_gene: .
v_gene: TRBV5-6
j_gene: TRBJ1-2
abundance: .
CDR3aa: CASGRGAYGYTF
CDR3nt: TGTGCCAGCGGGAGGGGCGCCTATGGCTACACCTTC

d_gene: TRBD2
v_gene: TRBV7-9
j_gene: TRBJ2-1
abundance: few
CDR3aa: CASSFKLAGTDNEQFF
CDR3nt: TGTGCCAGCAGCTTCAAACTAGCGGGCACTGACAATGAGCAGTTCTTC

d_gene: .
v_gene: TRBV6-2/TRBV6-3
j_gene: TRBJ2-3
abundance: .
CDR3aa: CASSPGTSITDTQYF
CDR3nt: TGTGCCAGCAGTCCAGGGACTTCCATCACAGATACGCAGTATTTT

d_gene: .
v_gene: TRBV7-3
j_gene: TRBJ2-7
abundance: .
CDR3aa: CASSLGTAAAYEQYF
CDR3nt: TGTGCCAGCAGCTTAGGCACAGCGGCCGCCTACGAGCAGTACTTC

d_gene: .
v_gene: TRBV4-1
j_gene: TRBJ2-5
abundance: once
CDR3aa: CASSQETGSPTQYF
CDR3nt: TGCGCCAGCAGCCAAGAAACAGGGAGTCCGACCCAGTACTTC

d_gene: TRBD1
v_gene: TRBV6-5
j_gene: TRBJ1-1
abundance: .
CDR3aa: CASSPWTGNTEAFF
CDR3nt: TGTGCCAGCAGTCCTTGGACAGGGAACACTGAAGCTTTCTTT

d_gene: TRBD2
v_gene: TRBV3-1/TRBV3-2
j_gene: TRBJ2-4
abundance: .
CDR3aa: CASSPWTLAGGKNIQYF
CDR3nt: TGTGCCAGCAGCCCCTGGACACTAGCGGGAGGCAAAAACATTCAGTACTTC